The present T cell receptor beta chain was sequenced within a study of beta chain features in type 1 diabetes. All of the isolated RNA was reverse transcribed, so expressed TCRB transcripts were sequenced. Sequencing was performed with immunoSEQ multiplex PCR; in TCRdb, only in-frame clones are kept and a portion is missing. The sample has about 390,000 clones, 8.5% to 10% seen once. General observations from the study: In all four CD4+ subsets, TCRB CDR3 length was significantly, moderately reduced in type 1 diabetes.

This clone has more than one count but fewer than ten. What it recognizes is unknown. The TCR was taken from a man aged 30 to 39 with type 1 diabetes. The sample was central memory CD4+ T cells from blood.

This CDR3 is CASTPQGQVEKLFF. The DNA for the CDR3 is TGTGCCAGCACTCCACAGGGCCAGGTTGAAAAACTGTTTTTT. The chain couples TRBV25-1 to TRBJ1-4; the D gene is possibly TRBD1 (6 bases). This CDR3 contains 14 residues. Trimming cost V 7 bases and J 7 bases, with 16 bases left between them. Germline loops: CDR1 MGHDK, CDR2 SYGVNS.